These T cell receptor beta chains were read from a single sample in a study of blood T cell repertoires in COVID-19. The protocol was immunoSEQ multiplex PCR, while the TCRdb copy is restricted to in-frame clones and leaves out a portion. The top ten hold roughly 17% of the sample, which has more than 150,000 clones, 70% to 85% seen once. Sequences were obtained from PBMCs or T cells enriched from blood (not recorded which). These receptors were obtained from a woman in her 50s who had recovered from COVID-19. CDR3s leave out the opening cysteine and the closing phenylalanine or tryptophan.

V gene: TRBV2
J gene: TRBJ2-6
CDR3 protein: ASTATELYLSGANVLT

V gene: TRBV4-1
J gene: TRBJ2-1
CDR3 protein: ASSQDSREGMNNEQF

V gene: TRBV10-2
J gene: TRBJ1-6
CDR3 protein: ASSPGGLDSPLH

V gene: TRBV28
J gene: TRBJ1-1
CDR3 protein: ASSSNLNTEAF

V gene: TRBV2
J gene: TRBJ2-1
CDR3 protein: ASSGLAEQF

V gene: TRBV5-4
J gene: TRBJ2-5
CDR3 protein: ASSLALAGGETQY

V gene: TRBV11-3
J gene: TRBJ2-1
CDR3 protein: ASSRSGRVNEQF

V gene: TRBV10-3
J gene: TRBJ2-7
CDR3 protein: ASAGEPGTSGSYEQY

V gene: TRBV18
J gene: TRBJ1-2
CDR3 protein: ASSPAGNYLSHGYT

V gene: TRBV7-2
J gene: TRBJ2-5
CDR3 protein: ASRLTGSQETQY

V gene: TRBV5-5
J gene: TRBJ2-1
CDR3 protein: ASSWTGGENNEQF

V gene: TRBV27
J gene: TRBJ1-4
CDR3 protein: ASSSLGQGGEKLF

V gene: TRBV6-2/TRBV6-3
J gene: TRBJ2-5
CDR3 protein: ASSYDVTGSETQY

V gene: TRBV10-3
J gene: TRBJ1-1
CDR3 protein: AISEGLQGARTEAF

V gene: TRBV6-6
J gene: TRBJ1-1
CDR3 protein: ASSYGGSNTEAF

V gene: TRBV24-1
J gene: TRBJ2-3
CDR3 protein: ATSSLGEGRYTDTQY